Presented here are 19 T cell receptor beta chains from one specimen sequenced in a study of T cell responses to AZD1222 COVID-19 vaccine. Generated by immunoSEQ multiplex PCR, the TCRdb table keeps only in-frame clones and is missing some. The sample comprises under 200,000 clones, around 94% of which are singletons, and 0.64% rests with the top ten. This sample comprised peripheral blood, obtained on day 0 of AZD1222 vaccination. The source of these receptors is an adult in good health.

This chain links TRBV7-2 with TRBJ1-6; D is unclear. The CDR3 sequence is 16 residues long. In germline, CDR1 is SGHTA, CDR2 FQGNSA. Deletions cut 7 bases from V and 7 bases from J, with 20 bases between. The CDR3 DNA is TGTGCCAGCAACCCCCGGACCTCGAATAGAAATTCACCCCTCCACTTT. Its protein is CASNPRTSNRNSPLHF.

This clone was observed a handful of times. The CDR3 nucleotides read TGTGCCAGCAGTATACAGACTGCAACTAATGAAAAACTGTTTTTT. Translation gives CASSIQTATNEKLFF. The chain employs TRBV28 and TRBJ1-4, with D uncertain. Deletions cut 5 bases from V and 0 bases from J, with 10 bases between. The CDR3 extends over 15 amino acids. Germline values: CDR1 MDHEN, CDR2 SYDVKM.

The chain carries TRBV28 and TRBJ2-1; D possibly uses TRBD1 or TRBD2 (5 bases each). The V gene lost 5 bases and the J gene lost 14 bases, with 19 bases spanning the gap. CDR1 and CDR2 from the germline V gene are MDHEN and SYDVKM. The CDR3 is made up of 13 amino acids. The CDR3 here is CASSASMGEGKFF. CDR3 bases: TGTGCCAGCAGTGCCTCTATGGGCGAGGGGAAGTTCTTC. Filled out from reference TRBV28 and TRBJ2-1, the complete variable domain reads DVKVTQSSRYLVKRTGEKVFLECVQDMDHENMFWYRQDPGLGLRLIYFSYDVKMKEKGDIPEGYSVSREKKERFSLILESASTNQTSMYLCASSASMGEGKFFGPGTRLTVL.

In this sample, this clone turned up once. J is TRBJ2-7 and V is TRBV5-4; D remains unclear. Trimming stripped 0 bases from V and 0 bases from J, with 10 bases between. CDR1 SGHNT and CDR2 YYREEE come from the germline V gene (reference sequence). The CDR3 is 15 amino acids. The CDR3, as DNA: TGTGCCAGCAGCTTGGTCGGCGGCCACTCCTACGAGCAGTACTTC. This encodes CASSLVGGHSYEQYF. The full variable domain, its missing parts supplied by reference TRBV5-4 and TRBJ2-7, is ETGVTQSPTHLIKTRGQQVTLRCSSQSGHNTVSWYQQALGQGPQFIFQYYREEENGRGNFPPRFSGLQFPNYSSELNVNALELDDSALYLCASSLVGGHSYEQYFGPGTRLTVT.

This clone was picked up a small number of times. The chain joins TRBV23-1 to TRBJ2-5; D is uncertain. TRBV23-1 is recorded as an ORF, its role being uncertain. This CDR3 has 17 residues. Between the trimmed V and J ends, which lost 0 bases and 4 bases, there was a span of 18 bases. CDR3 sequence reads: CASSQSPESLARETQYF. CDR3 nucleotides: TGCGCCAGCAGTCAATCCCCAGAATCCTTAGCACGAGAGACCCAGTACTTC.

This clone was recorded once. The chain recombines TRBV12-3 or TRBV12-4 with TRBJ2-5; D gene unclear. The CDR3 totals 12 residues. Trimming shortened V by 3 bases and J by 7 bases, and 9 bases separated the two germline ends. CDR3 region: CASSLHSGTQYF. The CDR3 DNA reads TGTGCCAGCAGTTTGCACAGTGGGACCCAGTACTTC.

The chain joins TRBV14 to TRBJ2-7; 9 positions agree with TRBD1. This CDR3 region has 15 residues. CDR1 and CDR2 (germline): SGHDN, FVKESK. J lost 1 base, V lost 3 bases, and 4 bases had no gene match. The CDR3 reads CASSQIQGASYEQYF. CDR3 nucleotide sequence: TGTGCCAGCAGCCAGATACAGGGGGCATCCTACGAGCAGTACTTC.

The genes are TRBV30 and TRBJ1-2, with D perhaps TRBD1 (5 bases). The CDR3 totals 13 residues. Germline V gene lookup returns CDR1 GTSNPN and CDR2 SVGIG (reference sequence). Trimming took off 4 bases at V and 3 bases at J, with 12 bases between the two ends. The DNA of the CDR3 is TGTGCCTGGAATATGGGGACGGACTATGGCTACACCTTC. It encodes CAWNMGTDYGYTF. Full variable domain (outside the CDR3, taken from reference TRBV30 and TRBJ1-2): SQTIHQWPATLVQPVGSPLSLECTVEGTSNPNLYWYRQAAGRGLQLLFYSVGIGQISSEVPQNLSASRPQDRQFILSSKKLLLSDSGFYLCAWNMGTDYGYTFGSGTRLTVV.

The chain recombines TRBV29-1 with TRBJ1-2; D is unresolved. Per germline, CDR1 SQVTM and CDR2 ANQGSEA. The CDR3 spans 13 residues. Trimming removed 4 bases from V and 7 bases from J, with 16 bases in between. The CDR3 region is CSVVREGRGGYTF. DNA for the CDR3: TGCAGCGTTGTTAGGGAAGGGAGAGGTGGCTACACCTTC.

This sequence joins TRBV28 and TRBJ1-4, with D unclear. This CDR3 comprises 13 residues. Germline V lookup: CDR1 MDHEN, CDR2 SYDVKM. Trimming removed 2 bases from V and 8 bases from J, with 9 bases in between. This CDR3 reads CASSLPFKEKLFF. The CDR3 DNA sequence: TGTGCCAGCAGTTTACCCTTTAAGGAAAAACTGTTTTTT.

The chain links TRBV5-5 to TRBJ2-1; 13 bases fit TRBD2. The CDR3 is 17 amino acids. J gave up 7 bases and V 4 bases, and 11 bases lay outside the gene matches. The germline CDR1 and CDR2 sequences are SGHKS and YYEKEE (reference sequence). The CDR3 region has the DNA TGTGCCAGCAGCACCGCTGGACTAGCGGGAGCGATAAATGAGCAGTTCTTC. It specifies CASSTAGLAGAINEQFF.

In nucleotides, the CDR3 is TGTGCCAGCAGTTGGTCCGGAGATACGCAGTATTTT. Its protein product is CASSWSGDTQYF. The chain carries TRBV6-5 and TRBJ2-3, with no clear D. Deletions cut 4 bases from V and 5 bases from J, with 7 bases between. Germline V gives CDR1 MNHEY, CDR2 SVGAGI. The CDR3 is 12 residues long.

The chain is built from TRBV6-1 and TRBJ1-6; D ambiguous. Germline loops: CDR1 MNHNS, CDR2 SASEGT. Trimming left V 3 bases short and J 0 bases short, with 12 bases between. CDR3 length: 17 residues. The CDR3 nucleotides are TGTGCCAGCAGTGAGGCAGAGATCCGCTCCTATAATTCACCCCTCCACTTT. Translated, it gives CASSEAEIRSYNSPLHF.

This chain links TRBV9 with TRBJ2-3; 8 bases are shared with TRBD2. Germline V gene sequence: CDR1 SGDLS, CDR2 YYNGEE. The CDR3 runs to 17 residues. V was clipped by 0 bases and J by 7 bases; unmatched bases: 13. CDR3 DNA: TGTGCCAGCAGCGTAGCTTGGAGCGGGGGCGCGGTCTATACGCAGTATTTT. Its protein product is CASSVAWSGGAVYTQYF.

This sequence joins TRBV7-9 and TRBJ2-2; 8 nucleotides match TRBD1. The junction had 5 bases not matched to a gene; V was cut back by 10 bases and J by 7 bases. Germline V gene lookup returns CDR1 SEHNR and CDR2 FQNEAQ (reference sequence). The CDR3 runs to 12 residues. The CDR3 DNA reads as TGTGCCAACACAGGGGGTAACGGGGAGCTGTTTTTT. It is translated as CANTGGNGELFF.

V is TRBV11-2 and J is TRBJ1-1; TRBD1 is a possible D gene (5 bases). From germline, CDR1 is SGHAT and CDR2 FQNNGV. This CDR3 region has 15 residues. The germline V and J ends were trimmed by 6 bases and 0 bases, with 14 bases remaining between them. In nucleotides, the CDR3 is TGTGCCAGCAGATATCCGGGACGCTTGAACACTGAAGCTTTCTTT. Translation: CASRYPGRLNTEAFF.

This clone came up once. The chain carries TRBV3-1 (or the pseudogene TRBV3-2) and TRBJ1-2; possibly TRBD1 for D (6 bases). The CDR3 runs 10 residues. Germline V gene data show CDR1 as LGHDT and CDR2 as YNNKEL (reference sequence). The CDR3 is CHRANYGYTF. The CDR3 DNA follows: TGTCACAGGGCTAACTATGGCTACACCTTC.

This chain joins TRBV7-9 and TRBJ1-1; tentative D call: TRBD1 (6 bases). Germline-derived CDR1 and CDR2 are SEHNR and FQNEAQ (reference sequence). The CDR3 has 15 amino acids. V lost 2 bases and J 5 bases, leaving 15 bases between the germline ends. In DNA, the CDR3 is TGTGCCAGCAGCTTACCCGCAGGGGCGAGGACTGAAGCTTTCTTT. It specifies CASSLPAGARTEAFF.

The CDR3 DNA reads TGTGCCAGCAGCCAACAGATGGACACTAGGCATGGCTACACCTTC. This sequence encodes CASSQQMDTRHGYTF. The chain joins TRBV3-1 (or the pseudogene TRBV3-2) to TRBJ1-2; D may be TRBD1 (5 bases). CDR1 is LGHDT, CDR2 YNNKEL, per germline (reference sequence). With 2 bases removed from V and 6 bases from J, the gap between germline ends came to 16 bases. The CDR3 loop spans 15 amino acids.